One and the same sample provided the 20 T cell receptor beta chains below, sequenced in a study of T cell changes during pregnancy in multiple sclerosis. The assay was immunoSEQ multiplex PCR, and TCRdb's table has in-frame clones only and misses some. The sample includes 85,000 to 130,000 clones, about 90% of them seen just once. Sequenced here: peripheral blood, sampled before pregnancy. These receptors were obtained from a female donor with multiple sclerosis, enrolled in a pregnancy study.

V is TRBV28 and J is TRBJ2-5, with 7 bases fitting TRBD1. The end of the DNA fits TRBJ2-7 better, so the J call may be wrong. CDR1 MDHEN and CDR2 SYDVKM come from the germline V gene. The length of the CDR3 is 17 residues. CDR3 region: CASSAFYGKTGADEQYF. CDR3 nucleotide sequence: TGTGCCAGCAGTGCCTTTTATGGGAAAACAGGGGCCGACGAGCAGTACTTC.

The rearrangement links TRBV7-6 to TRBJ1-1; 8 nucleotides align to TRBD1. There are 15 residues in the CDR3. V trimming: 4 bases; J trimming: 4 bases; junction bases outside the gene matches: 8. Germline loops: CDR1 SGHVS, CDR2 FNYEAQ. The CDR3 coding sequence is TGTGCCAGCAGCTATCAGACAGGGGAGGTCACTGAAGCTTTCTTT. Residues: CASSYQTGEVTEAFF. The full variable domain, with the rest looked up from reference TRBV7-6 and TRBJ1-1, is GAGVSQSPRYKVTKRGQDVALRCDPISGHVSLYWYRQALGQGPEFLTYFNYEAQQDKSGLPNDRFSAERPEGSISTLTIQRTEQRDSAMYRCASSYQTGEVTEAFFGQGTRLTVV.

This rearrangement joins TRBV5-4 to TRBJ2-1; 14 nucleotides agree with TRBD2. Germline assignment: CDR1 SGHNT and CDR2 YYREEE (reference sequence). Unmatched junction bases numbered 3, after V lost 4 bases and J lost 9 bases. The CDR3 has 14 amino acids. CDR3 DNA sequence: TGTGCCAGCAGCCAAGGACTAGCGGGAGGTGAGCAGTTCTTC. It codes for CASSQGLAGGEQFF.

This clone was observed once. One end of the junction is discordant with germline, which a read error may explain. This rearrangement joins TRBV7-3 to TRBJ2-7; D unclear. CDR1 and CDR2 (germline): SGHTA, FQGTGA. The CDR3 is 13 amino acids. The CDR3 DNA reads as TGTGCCAGCAGCTCCTCAGAATCCTCCGAGCAGTACTTC. The encoded protein is CASSSSESSEQYF.

In DNA form, the CDR3 reads TGTGCCAGCAGTTCACTTGGACTAGCGGGAGTAAGTGACAAAAACATTCAGTACTTC. Protein product: CASSSLGLAGVSDKNIQYF. The chain employs TRBV28 and TRBJ2-4; 13 bases are a match to TRBD2. The CDR3 covers 19 residues. J was trimmed by 3 bases and V by 4 bases; bases with no gene match: 12. Germline values: CDR1 MDHEN, CDR2 SYDVKM.

This clone was picked up one time. The chain carries TRBV28 and TRBJ2-7, with 8 positions matching TRBD2. Germline V gene data show CDR1 as MDHEN and CDR2 as SYDVKM. V was clipped by 4 bases and J by 2 bases; unmatched bases: 10. The CDR3 totals 16 residues. The CDR3, as DNA: TGTGCCAGCAGTTCCGCGGGGGGCGGGAGACCCTACGAGCAGTACTTC. Translation: CASSSAGGGRPYEQYF.

V gene TRBV15 combines with J gene TRBJ1-4, with 8 bases aligning to TRBD1. Per germline, CDR1 LNHNV and CDR2 YYDKDF (reference sequence). The CDR3 totals 15 residues. The V and J ends lost 5 bases and 6 bases, in that order; junction bases with no gene match: 8. The CDR3 region is CATSYSSGGYEKLFF. CDR3 coding DNA: TGTGCCACCAGCTACAGCTCAGGGGGCTATGAAAAACTGTTTTTT. Combining the CDR3 with reference TRBV15 and TRBJ1-4 gives the whole variable domain DAMVIQNPRYQVTQFGKPVTLSCSQTLNHNVMYWYQQKSSQAPKLLFHYYDKDFNNEADTPDNFQSRRPNTSFCFLDIRSPGLGDTAMYLCATSYSSGGYEKLFFGSGTQLSVL.

V and J are TRBV7-9 and TRBJ2-7; 12 bases are a match to TRBD2. CDR3 length: 17 amino acids. V trimming: 5 bases; J trimming: 0 bases; junction bases outside the gene matches: 8. The germline gives CDR1 SEHNR, CDR2 FQNEAQ (reference sequence). The CDR3 DNA reads TGTGCCAGCAGCCGGACTAGCGGGACAGCCAGCTCCTACGAGCAGTACTTC. Translating it yields CASSRTSGTASSYEQYF.

The chain has TRBV28 and TRBJ2-7; D is perhaps TRBD2 (5 bases). V was trimmed by 8 bases and J by 0 bases, leaving 14 bases between them. From germline, CDR1 is MDHEN and CDR2 SYDVKM. The length of the CDR3 is 14 residues. The CDR3 is CASGSGRYSYEQYF. Written as DNA, the CDR3 is TGTGCCAGCGGGAGTGGTAGATACTCCTACGAGCAGTACTTC.

J is TRBJ2-1 and V is TRBV9; D is uncertain. Germline V CDR1 and CDR2: SGDLS, YYNGEE. V lost 1 base, J lost 4 bases, and 15 bases lay in between. The CDR3 has 16 residues. CDR3 nucleotide sequence: TGTGCCAGCAGCGTAAGTGGGTGGGCTGGATACAATGAGCAGTTCTTC. Translated: CASSVSGWAGYNEQFF.

The chain combines TRBV5-4 with TRBJ1-2; 7 bases fit TRBD1. Germline-derived CDR1 and CDR2 are SGHNT and YYREEE (reference sequence). Losses at the gene ends were 2 bases for V and 3 bases for J; bases not matched to a gene: 4. CDR3 length: 14 residues. CDR3 in DNA: TGTGCCAGCAGCTTAAGACAGGGTGACTATGGCTACACCTTC. It translates to CASSLRQGDYGYTF.

The J gene is TRBJ2-3, the V gene TRBV10-3; 7 bases line up with TRBD1. The CDR3 is made up of 13 amino acids. Trimming removed 9 bases from V and 1 base from J; junction bases left unmatched: 4. Germline CDR1 is ENHRY and CDR2 is SYGVKD. The CDR3 sequence: CAMDRIRTDTQYF. CDR3 DNA: TGTGCCATGGACAGGATCCGCACAGATACGCAGTATTTT.

The gene calls are TRBV6-4 and TRBJ1-1, with D possibly matching TRBD1 (5 bases). In germline, CDR1 is MRHNA, CDR2 SNTAGT. This CDR3 contains 15 residues. The germline V and J ends were trimmed by 6 bases and 0 bases, with 14 bases remaining between them. The CDR3 nucleotides read TGTGCCAGCAGCCCCATCGGGGGGATGAACACTGAAGCTTTCTTT. It encodes CASSPIGGMNTEAFF.

J is TRBJ1-1 and V is TRBV28; 8 nucleotides agree with TRBD1. CDR3 length equals 16 residues. The junction had 9 bases not matched to a gene; V was cut back by 6 bases and J by 0 bases. Germline CDR1 and CDR2: MDHEN and SYDVKM. The CDR3 DNA reads as TGTGCCAGCAGCAAAAACTCGGACAGGGTGAACACTGAAGCTTTCTTT. It codes for CASSKNSDRVNTEAFF. Full variable domain (rest looked up from reference TRBV28 and TRBJ1-1): DVKVTQSSRYLVKRTGEKVFLECVQDMDHENMFWYRQDPGLGLRLIYFSYDVKMKEKGDIPEGYSVSREKKERFSLILESASTNQTSMYLCASSKNSDRVNTEAFFGQGTRLTVV.

This clone has just one count. The rearrangement links TRBV6-5 to TRBJ2-3, with 8 positions matching TRBD2. After removal of 8 bases from V and 6 bases from J, the junction contained 13 bases not matched to a gene. Germline-derived CDR1 and CDR2 are MNHEY and SVGAGI. The CDR3 length is 15 residues. The CDR3, as DNA: TGTGCCAGCCGGAGGACAAGCGGGAGTCGGGATACGCAGTATTTT. This encodes CASRRTSGSRDTQYF.

This rearrangement joins TRBV7-9 to TRBJ2-7; TRBD2 matches at 8 bases. Unmatched junction bases numbered 8, after V lost 5 bases and J lost 5 bases. The CDR3 is 14 residues long. Germline CDR1 reads SEHNR; CDR2 reads FQNEAQ (reference sequence). The CDR3 here is CASSPSGSNDEQYF. In DNA form, the CDR3 reads TGTGCCAGCAGCCCCAGCGGGAGTAACGACGAGCAGTACTTC.

The chain uses TRBV7-8 and TRBJ1-5; D is unclear. This CDR3 region has 17 residues. Germline assignment: CDR1 SGHVS and CDR2 FQNEAQ. Trimming stripped 0 bases from V and 0 bases from J, with 12 bases between. The CDR3 spells CASSLAFGGTSNQPQHF. In DNA, the CDR3 is TGTGCCAGCAGCTTAGCGTTTGGAGGAACTAGCAATCAGCCCCAGCATTTT.

The sample holds a few counts of this clone. This chain connects TRBV29-1 to TRBJ1-2, with D maybe TRBD1 (6 bases). V was shortened by 6 bases and J by 6 bases, with 8 bases between the two germline ends. Germline CDR1 and CDR2: SQVTM and ANQGSEA. The CDR3 consists of 10 residues. The CDR3: CSVDSDGYTF. The DNA for the CDR3 is TGCAGCGTGGACAGCGATGGCTACACCTTC.

This chain uses TRBV9 with TRBJ2-7; D is possibly TRBD2 (5 bases). CDR1 is SGDLS, CDR2 YYNGEE, per germline. The V end lost 2 bases, the J end lost 4 bases, and 13 bases lay between the germline ends. The CDR3 covers 14 residues. CDR3 loop: CASSVAFGDYEQYF. The CDR3 DNA sequence: TGTGCCAGCAGCGTGGCGTTCGGGGATTACGAGCAGTACTTC.

This clone was recorded only once. The V gene is TRBV13, the J gene TRBJ1-1; 9 nucleotides agree with TRBD1. Germline V gene data show CDR1 as PRHDT and CDR2 as FYEKMQ (reference sequence). This CDR3 comprises 14 residues. Trimming removed 6 bases from V and 0 bases from J; junction bases left unmatched: 2. The CDR3 coding sequence is TGTGCCAGCAGGGACAGGGGTTTGAACACTGAAGCTTTCTTT. Translating it yields CASRDRGLNTEAFF.